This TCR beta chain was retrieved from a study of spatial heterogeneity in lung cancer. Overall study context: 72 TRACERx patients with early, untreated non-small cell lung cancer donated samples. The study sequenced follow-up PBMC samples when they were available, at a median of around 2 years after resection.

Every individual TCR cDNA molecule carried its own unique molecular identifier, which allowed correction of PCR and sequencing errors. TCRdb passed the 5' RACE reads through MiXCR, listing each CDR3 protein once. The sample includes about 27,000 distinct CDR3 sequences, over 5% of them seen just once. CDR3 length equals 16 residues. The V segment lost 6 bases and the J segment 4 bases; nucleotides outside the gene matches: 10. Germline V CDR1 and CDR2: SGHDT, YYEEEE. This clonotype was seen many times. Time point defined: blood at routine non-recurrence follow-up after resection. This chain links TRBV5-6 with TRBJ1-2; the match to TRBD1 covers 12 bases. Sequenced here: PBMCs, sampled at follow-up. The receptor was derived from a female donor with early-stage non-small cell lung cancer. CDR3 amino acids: CASTLIGTGGPYGYTF. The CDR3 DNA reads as TGTGCCAGCACCCTCATCGGGACAGGGGGCCCCTATGGCTACACCTTC.